These 4 T cell receptor beta chains were all obtained from the same sample, sequenced in a study of blood T cell repertoires in COVID-19. The method was immunoSEQ multiplex PCR; TCRdb's version includes in-frame clones alone and lacks a portion of them. The sample shows about 180,000 clones, more than 70% of them seen only once. The sample comprised PBMCs or T cells enriched from blood (not recorded which). The receptors were gathered from a woman between 25 and 40 years old who had recovered from COVID-19.

This rearrangement joins TRBV2 to TRBJ2-3; perhaps TRBD2 as D (6 bases). Germline CDR1 and CDR2: SNHLY and FYNNEI. V lost 3 bases, J lost 3 bases, and 13 bases lay in between. The CDR3 has 15 amino acids. The CDR3 spells CASSDGQGGTDTQYF. DNA for the CDR3: TGTGCCAGCAGTGATGGGCAGGGAGGAACAGATACGCAGTATTTT.

The rearrangement uses TRBV6-1 and TRBJ2-7; D might be TRBD2 (6 bases). The germline V gene encodes CDR1 MNHNS and CDR2 SASEGT. V was cut by 2 bases and J by 3 bases, with 11 bases left in between. The CDR3 is 14 amino acids. This chain's CDR3 is CASSEMDSGYEQYF. The CDR3 bases are TGTGCCAGCAGTGAAATGGATAGCGGCTACGAGCAGTACTTC.

This chain joins TRBV11-3 and TRBJ2-3, with D unresolved. Trimming removed 0 bases at V and 2 bases at J, with 6 bases between. CDR1 and CDR2 (germline): SGHNT, YENEEA. The CDR3 spans 14 residues. The CDR3, as DNA: TGTGCCAGCAGCTTAGACGGTACCACAGATACGCAGTATTTT. This translates into CASSLDGTTDTQYF.

This clone was counted a few times. V gene TRBV18 combines with J gene TRBJ1-5; weak D call: TRBD1 (6 bases). The CDR3 is 13 amino acids. In germline, CDR1 is KGHSH, CDR2 LQKENI. Trimming pared 8 bases from V and 3 bases from J, leaving 11 bases between. CDR3 residues: CASVGQYNQPQHF. For the CDR3, the DNA is TGTGCCAGCGTCGGACAGTACAATCAGCCCCAGCATTTT. Variable domain in full (rest from reference TRBV18 and TRBJ1-5): NAGVMQNPRHLVRRRGQEARLRCSPMKGHSHVYWYRQLPEEGLKFMVYLQKENIIDESGMPKERFSAEFPKEGPSILRIQQVVRGDSAAYFCASVGQYNQPQHFGDGTRLSIL.